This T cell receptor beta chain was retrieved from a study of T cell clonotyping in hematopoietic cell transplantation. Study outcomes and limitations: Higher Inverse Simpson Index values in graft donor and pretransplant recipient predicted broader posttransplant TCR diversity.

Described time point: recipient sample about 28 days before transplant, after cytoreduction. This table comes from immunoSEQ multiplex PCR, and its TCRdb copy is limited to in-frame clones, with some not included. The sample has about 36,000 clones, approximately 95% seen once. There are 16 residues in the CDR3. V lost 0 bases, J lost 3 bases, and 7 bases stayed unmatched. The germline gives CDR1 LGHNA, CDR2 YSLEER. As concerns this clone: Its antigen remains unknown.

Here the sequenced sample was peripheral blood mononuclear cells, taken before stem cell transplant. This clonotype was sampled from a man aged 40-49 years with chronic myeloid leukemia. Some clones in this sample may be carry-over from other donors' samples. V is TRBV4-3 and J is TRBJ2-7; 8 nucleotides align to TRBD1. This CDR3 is CASSQDGGTGGYEQYF. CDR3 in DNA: TGCGCCAGCAGCCAAGATGGCGGGACAGGAGGCTACGAGCAGTACTTC.